This T cell receptor beta chain was profiled in a study of blood T cell repertoires in COVID-19. Overall study: Sources were T cells, B-cell-depleted T cells, or PBMCs; the material itself was cDNA or gDNA.

This CDR3 comprises 15 residues. Germline V gives CDR1 MNHEY, CDR2 SVGEGT. V was cut by 2 bases and J by 0 bases, with 10 bases left in between. A few counts support this clone. The same CDR3 can be traced to other DNA sequences in this sample. The protocol was immunoSEQ multiplex PCR, while the TCRdb copy is restricted to in-frame clones and leaves out a portion. The table includes roughly 380,000 clones, 75% to 90% detected once. Sequenced material: peripheral blood. The chain has TRBV6-2 or TRBV6-3 and TRBJ1-1, with D possibly being TRBD1 (5 bases). The sequence derives from a woman between 40 and 50 years old with COVID-19, enrolled during active disease. CDR3 in amino acids: CASSYAGRVNTEAFF. CDR3 DNA sequence: TGTGCCAGCAGTTACGCAGGGCGTGTGAACACTGAAGCTTTCTTT.